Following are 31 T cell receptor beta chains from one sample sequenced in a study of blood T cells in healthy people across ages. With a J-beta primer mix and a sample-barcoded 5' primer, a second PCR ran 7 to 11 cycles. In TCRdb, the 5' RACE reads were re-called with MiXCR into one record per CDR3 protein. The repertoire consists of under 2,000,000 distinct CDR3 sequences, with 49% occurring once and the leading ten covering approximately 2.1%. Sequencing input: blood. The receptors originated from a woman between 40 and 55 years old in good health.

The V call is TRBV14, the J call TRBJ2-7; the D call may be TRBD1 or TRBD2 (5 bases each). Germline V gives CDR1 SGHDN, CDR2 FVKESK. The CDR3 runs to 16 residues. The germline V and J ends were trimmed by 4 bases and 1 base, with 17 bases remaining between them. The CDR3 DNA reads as TGTGCCAGCAGCCTCTTCACTGTGGGGGTGTCCTACGAGCAGTACTTC. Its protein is CASSLFTVGVSYEQYF.

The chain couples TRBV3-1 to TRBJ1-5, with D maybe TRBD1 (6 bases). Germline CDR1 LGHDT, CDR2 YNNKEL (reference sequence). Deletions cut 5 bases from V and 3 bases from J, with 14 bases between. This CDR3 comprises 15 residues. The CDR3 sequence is CASSVGGGHNQPQHF. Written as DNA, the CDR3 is TGTGCCAGCAGCGTGGGTGGGGGGCACAATCAGCCCCAGCATTTT. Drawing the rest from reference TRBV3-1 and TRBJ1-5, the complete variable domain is DTAVSQTPKYLVTQMGNDKSIKCEQNLGHDTMYWYKQDSKKFLKIMFSYNNKELIINETVPNRFSPKSPDKAHLNLHINSLELGDSAVYFCASSVGGGHNQPQHFGDGTRLSIL.

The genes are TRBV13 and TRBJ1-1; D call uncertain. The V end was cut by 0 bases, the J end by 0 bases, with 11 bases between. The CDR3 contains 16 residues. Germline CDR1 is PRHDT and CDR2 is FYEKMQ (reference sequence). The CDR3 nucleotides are TGTGCCAGCAGCTTAGGGTGGCAGGAAGTGAACACTGAAGCTTTCTTT. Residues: CASSLGWQEVNTEAFF.

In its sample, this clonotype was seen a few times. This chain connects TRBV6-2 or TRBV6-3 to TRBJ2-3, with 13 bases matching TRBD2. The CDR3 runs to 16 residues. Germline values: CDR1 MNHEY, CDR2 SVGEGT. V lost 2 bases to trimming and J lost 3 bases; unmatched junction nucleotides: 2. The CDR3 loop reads CASSYPGLAGTDTQYF. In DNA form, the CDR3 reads TGTGCCAGCAGTTACCCGGGACTAGCGGGGACAGATACGCAGTATTTT.

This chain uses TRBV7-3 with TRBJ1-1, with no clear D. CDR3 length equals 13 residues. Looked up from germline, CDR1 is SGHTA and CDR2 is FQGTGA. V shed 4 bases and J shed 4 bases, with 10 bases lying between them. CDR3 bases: TGTGCCAGCAGCTCCAACACTATCACTGAAGCTTTCTTT. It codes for CASSSNTITEAFF.

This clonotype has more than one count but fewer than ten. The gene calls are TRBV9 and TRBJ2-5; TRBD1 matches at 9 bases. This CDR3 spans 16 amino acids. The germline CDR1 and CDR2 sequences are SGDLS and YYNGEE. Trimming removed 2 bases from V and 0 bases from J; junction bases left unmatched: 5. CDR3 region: CASSVRRTGDQETQYF. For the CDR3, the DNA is TGTGCCAGCAGCGTCCGCAGGACAGGGGACCAAGAGACCCAGTACTTC.

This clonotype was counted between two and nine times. The CDR3 here is CASSLEGSRQETQYF. For the CDR3, the DNA is TGTGCCAGCAGTTTAGAAGGGAGCCGACAAGAGACCCAGTACTTC. This chain uses TRBV28 with TRBJ2-5, with D possibly matching TRBD2 (5 bases). The CDR3 consists of 15 residues. V shed 2 bases and J shed 2 bases, with 12 bases lying between them. Germline CDR1 MDHEN, CDR2 SYDVKM.

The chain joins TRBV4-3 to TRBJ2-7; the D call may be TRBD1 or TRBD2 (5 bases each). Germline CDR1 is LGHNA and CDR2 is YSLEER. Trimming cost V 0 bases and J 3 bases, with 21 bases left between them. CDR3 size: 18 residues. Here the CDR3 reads CASSQERSRDQLHYEQYF. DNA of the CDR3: TGCGCCAGCAGCCAAGAAAGGAGTAGGGACCAACTCCACTACGAGCAGTACTTC.

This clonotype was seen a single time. CDR3 in DNA: TGTGCCAGCAGCTTCCAACTAGCGGGGGGGCTTGCAGATACGCAGTATTTT. It yields the protein CASSFQLAGGLADTQYF. The chain uses TRBV7-9 and TRBJ2-3, with 13 bases identical to TRBD2. The V and J ends lost 3 bases and 4 bases, in that order; junction bases with no gene match: 7. This CDR3 spans 17 amino acids. Per the germline V gene, CDR1 is SEHNR and CDR2 is FQNEAQ (reference sequence).

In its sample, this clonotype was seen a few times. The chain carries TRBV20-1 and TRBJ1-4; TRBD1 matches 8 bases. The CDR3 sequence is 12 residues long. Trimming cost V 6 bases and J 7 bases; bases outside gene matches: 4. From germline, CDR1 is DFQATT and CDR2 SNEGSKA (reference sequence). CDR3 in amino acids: CSAPGTGEKLFF. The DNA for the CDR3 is TGCAGTGCACCTGGGACAGGTGAAAAACTGTTTTTT.

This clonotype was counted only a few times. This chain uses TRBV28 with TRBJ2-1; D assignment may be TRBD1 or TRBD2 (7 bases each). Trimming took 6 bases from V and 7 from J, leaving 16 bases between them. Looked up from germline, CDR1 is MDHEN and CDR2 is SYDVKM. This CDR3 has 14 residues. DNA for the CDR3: TGTGCCAGCAGCTCACCAGGGGGAGGGAATGAGCAGTTCTTC. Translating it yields CASSSPGGGNEQFF. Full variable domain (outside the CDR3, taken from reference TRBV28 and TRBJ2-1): DVKVTQSSRYLVKRTGEKVFLECVQDMDHENMFWYRQDPGLGLRLIYFSYDVKMKEKGDIPEGYSVSREKKERFSLILESASTNQTSMYLCASSSPGGGNEQFFGPGTRLTVL.

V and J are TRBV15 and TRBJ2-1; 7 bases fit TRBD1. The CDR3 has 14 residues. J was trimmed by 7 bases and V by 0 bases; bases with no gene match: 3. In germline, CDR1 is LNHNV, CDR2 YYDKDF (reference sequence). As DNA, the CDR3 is TGTGCCACCAGCAGAGAGACAGGGAAGAATGAGCAGTTCTTC. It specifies CATSRETGKNEQFF.

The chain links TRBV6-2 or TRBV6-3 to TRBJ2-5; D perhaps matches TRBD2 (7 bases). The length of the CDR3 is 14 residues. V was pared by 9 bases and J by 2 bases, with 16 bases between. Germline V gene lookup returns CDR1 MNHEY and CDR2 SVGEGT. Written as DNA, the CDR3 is TGTGCCAGTACCCTAGGGGGGGCGCAAGAGACCCAGTACTTC. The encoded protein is CASTLGGAQETQYF.

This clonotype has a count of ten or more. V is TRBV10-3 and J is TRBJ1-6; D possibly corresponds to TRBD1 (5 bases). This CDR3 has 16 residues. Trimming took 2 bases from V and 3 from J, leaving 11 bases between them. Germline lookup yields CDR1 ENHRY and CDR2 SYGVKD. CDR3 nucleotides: TGTGCCATCAGTGAGGGGGGGACCGACTATAATTCACCCCTCCACTTT. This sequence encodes CAISEGGTDYNSPLHF.

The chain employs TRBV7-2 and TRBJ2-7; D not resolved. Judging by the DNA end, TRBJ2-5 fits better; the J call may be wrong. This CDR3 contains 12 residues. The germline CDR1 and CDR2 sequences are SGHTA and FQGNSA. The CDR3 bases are TGTGCCAGCAGCCTCACAATTGAGACCCAGTACTTC. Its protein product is CASSLTIETQYF.

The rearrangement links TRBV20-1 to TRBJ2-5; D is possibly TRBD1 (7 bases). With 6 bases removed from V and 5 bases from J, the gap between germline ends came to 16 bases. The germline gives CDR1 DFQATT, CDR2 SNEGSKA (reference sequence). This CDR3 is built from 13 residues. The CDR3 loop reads CSAGSAGGETQYF. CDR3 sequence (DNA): TGCAGTGCGGGGTCGGCAGGGGGGGAGACCCAGTACTTC.

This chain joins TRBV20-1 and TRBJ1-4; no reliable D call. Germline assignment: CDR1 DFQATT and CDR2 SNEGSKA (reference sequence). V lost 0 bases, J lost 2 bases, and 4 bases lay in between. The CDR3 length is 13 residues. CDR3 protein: CSARDPTNEKLFF. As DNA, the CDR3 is TGCAGTGCTAGAGATCCTACTAATGAAAAACTGTTTTTT.

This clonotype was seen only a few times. The CDR3 sequence is CSAKAGATNEKLFF. CDR3 nucleotide sequence: TGCAGTGCCAAGGCAGGTGCAACTAATGAAAAACTGTTTTTT. J is TRBJ1-4 and V is TRBV20-1; D remains unclear. The V end was cut by 6 bases, the J end by 0 bases, with 11 bases between. The germline CDR1 and CDR2 sequences are DFQATT and SNEGSKA (reference sequence). The length of the CDR3 is 14 residues.

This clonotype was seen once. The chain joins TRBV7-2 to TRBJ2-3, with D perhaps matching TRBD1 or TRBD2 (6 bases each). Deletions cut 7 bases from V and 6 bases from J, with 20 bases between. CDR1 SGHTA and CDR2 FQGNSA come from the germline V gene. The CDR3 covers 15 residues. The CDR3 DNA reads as TGTGCCAGCACTGTAGGGGGGCATATCACTGATACGCAGTATTTT. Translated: CASTVGGHITDTQYF.

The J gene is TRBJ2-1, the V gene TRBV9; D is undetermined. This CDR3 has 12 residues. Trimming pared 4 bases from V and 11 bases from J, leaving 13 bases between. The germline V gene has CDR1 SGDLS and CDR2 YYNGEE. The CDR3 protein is CASSPNIEKQFF. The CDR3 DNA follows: TGTGCCAGCAGCCCCAACATAGAGAAGCAGTTCTTC.

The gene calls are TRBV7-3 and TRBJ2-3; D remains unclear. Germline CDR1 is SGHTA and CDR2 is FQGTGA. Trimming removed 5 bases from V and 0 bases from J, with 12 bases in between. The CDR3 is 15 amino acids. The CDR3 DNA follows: TGTGCCAGCAGCCCCCTCGTTGGGAGCACAGATACGCAGTATTTT. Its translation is CASSPLVGSTDTQYF.

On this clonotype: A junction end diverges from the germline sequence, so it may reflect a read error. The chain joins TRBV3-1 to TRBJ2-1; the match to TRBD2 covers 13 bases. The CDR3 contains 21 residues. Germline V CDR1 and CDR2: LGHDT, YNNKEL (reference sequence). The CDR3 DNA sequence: TGCGCCAGCAGCCCCCGAACTAGCGGGGGGGCACGAGAGGGTTTGGTTTATGAGCAGTTCTTC. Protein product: CASSPRTSGGAREGLVYEQFF.

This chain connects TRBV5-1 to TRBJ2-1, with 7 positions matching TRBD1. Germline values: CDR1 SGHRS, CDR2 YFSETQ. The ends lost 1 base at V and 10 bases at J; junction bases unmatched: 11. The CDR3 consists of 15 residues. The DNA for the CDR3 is TGCGCCAGCAGCTTGCCGGGACAGATCTCCTACGAGCAGTTCTTC. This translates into CASSLPGQISYEQFF.

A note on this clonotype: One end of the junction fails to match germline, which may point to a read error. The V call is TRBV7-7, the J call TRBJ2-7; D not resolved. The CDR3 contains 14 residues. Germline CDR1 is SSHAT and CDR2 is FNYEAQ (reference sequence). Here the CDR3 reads CASSPDLQRNEQYF. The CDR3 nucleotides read TGTGCTAGCAGCCCCGACTTACAGCGAAATGAGCAGTACTTC.

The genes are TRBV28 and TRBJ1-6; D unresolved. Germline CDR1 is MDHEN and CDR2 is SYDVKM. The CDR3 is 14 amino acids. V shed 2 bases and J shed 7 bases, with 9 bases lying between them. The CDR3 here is CASSLAASNSPLHF. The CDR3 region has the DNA TGTGCCAGCAGTTTAGCAGCTTCAAATTCACCCCTCCACTTT.

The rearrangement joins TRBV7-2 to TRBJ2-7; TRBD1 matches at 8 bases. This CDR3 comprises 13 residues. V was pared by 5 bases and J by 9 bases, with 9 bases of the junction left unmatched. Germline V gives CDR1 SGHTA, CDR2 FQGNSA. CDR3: CASSISGGHGQYF. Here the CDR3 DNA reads TGTGCCAGCAGCATTTCAGGGGGCCATGGGCAGTACTTC.

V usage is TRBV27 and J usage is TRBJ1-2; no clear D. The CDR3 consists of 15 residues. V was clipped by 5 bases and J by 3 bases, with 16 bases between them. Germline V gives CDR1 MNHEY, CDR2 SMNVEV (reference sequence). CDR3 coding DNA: TGTGCCAGCAGTATCCGTTTGGGCAGCCACTATGGCTACACCTTC. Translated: CASSIRLGSHYGYTF.

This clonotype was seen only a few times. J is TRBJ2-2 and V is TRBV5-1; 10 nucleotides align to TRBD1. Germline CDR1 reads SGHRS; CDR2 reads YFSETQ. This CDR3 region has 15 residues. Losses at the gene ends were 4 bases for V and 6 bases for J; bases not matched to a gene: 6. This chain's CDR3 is CASSLGTGVAGELFF. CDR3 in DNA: TGCGCCAGCAGCCTCGGGACAGGGGTGGCCGGGGAGCTGTTTTTT.

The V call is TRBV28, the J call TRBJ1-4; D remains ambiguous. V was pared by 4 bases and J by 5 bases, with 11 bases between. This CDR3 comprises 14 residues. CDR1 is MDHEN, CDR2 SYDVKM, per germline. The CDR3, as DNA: TGTGCCAGCAGTTCCCCGACACTCAATGAAAAACTGTTTTTT. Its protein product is CASSSPTLNEKLFF.

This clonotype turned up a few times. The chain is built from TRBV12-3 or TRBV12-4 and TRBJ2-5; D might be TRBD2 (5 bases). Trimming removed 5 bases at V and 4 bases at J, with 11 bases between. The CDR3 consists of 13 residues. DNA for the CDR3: TGTGCCAGCAGTGTGGCTAGCATAGAGACCCAGTACTTC. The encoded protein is CASSVASIETQYF.

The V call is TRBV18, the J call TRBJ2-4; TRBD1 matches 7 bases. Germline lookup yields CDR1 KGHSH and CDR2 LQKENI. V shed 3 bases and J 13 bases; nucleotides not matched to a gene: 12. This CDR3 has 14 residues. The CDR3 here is CASSPRSEKGAQYF. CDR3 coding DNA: TGTGCCAGCTCACCCCGAAGCGAAAAGGGGGCCCAGTACTTC.